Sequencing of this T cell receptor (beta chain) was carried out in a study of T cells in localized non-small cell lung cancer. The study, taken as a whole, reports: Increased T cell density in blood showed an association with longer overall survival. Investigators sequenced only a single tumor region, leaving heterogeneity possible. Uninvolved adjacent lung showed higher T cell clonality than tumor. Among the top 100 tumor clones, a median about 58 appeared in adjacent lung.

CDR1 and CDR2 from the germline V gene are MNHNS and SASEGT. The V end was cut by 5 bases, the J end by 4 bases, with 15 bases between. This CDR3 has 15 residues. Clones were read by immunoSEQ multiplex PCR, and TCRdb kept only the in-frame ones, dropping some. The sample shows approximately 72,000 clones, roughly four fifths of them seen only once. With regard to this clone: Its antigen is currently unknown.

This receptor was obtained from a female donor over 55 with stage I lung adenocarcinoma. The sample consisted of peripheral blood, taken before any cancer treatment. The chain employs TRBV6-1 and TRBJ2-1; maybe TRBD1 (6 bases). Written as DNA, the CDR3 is TGTGCCAGCAGTCTAGACTGGACAGCTTACAATGAGCAGTTCTTC. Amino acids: CASSLDWTAYNEQFF.